These 22 T cell receptor beta chains share one sample of origin, sequenced in a study of cytomegalovirus exposure and HLA in healthy donors. A multiplex PCR was run with 60 Vbeta primers and 13 Jbeta primers. TCRdb's copy holds only in-frame clones and misses some; the assay was immunoSEQ multiplex PCR. The sample yields some 150,000 clones, of which the top ten take up 2% to 2.5%. Sequences were obtained from PBMCs. Every receptor here comes from a young woman in good health and CMV-seronegative.

V and J are TRBV12-5 and TRBJ2-1; 8 positions agree with TRBD1. The CDR3 sequence is 18 residues long. Trimming removed 0 bases from V and 5 bases from J; junction bases left unmatched: 12. CDR1 is LGHNT, CDR2 FRNRAP, per germline. The chain's CDR3 is CASGLVVLGQGRNNEQFF. The CDR3, as DNA: TGTGCTAGTGGTTTGGTAGTTTTAGGACAGGGCCGAAACAATGAGCAGTTCTTC.

V gene TRBV10-3 combines with J gene TRBJ2-7, with D tentatively TRBD2 (6 bases). The V end lost 4 bases, the J end lost 2 bases, and 12 bases lay between the germline ends. There are 14 residues in the CDR3. Germline V CDR1 and CDR2: ENHRY, SYGVKD. The CDR3 spells CAISGSAGTYEQYF. The CDR3 DNA reads TGTGCCATCAGTGGGTCGGCGGGAACCTACGAGCAGTACTTC.

The chain uses TRBV6-1 and TRBJ2-2, with 8 bases fitting TRBD1. Germline V gene lookup returns CDR1 MNHNS and CDR2 SASEGT. This CDR3 is 15 amino acids long. Trimming at V came to 7 bases and at J to 7 bases, leaving 11 bases not matched to a gene. In DNA form, the CDR3 reads TGTGCCAGCATGGCAGACAGGGGTCGCGGCGGGGAGCTGTTTTTT. It is translated as CASMADRGRGGELFF.

The J gene is TRBJ2-3, the V gene TRBV27, with TRBD1 identical over 10 bases. V dropped 1 base and J dropped 6; count of bases not matched to a gene: 10. Germline CDR1 reads MNHEY; CDR2 reads SMNVEV (reference sequence). The CDR3 spans 17 residues. This chain's CDR3 is CASSLYGQGVAFDTQYF. CDR3 nucleotides: TGTGCCAGCAGTTTATATGGACAGGGGGTCGCCTTTGATACGCAGTATTTT.

The V call is TRBV5-4, the J call TRBJ2-7, with a tentative D call TRBD2 (5 bases). This CDR3 comprises 14 residues. Germline CDR1 SGHNT, CDR2 YYREEE (reference sequence). V was pared by 1 base and J by 3 bases, with 11 bases between. CDR3 DNA: TGTGCCAGCAGCTTGCCGGGGAATAACTACGAGCAGTACTTC. As protein: CASSLPGNNYEQYF.

The chain carries TRBV6-1 and TRBJ1-2; possibly TRBD1 for D (6 bases). The CDR3 totals 13 residues. The germline V gene has CDR1 MNHNS and CDR2 SASEGT. Trimming removed 7 bases from V and 6 bases from J, with 15 bases in between. Here the CDR3 DNA reads TGTGCCAGCACTCGGGGGGCAGGGGATGGCTACACCTTC. As protein: CASTRGAGDGYTF.

The J gene is TRBJ2-7, the V gene TRBV28; D is undetermined. The CDR3 loop spans 11 amino acids. Trimming cost V 2 bases and J 5 bases, with 4 bases left between them. The germline gives CDR1 MDHEN, CDR2 SYDVKM. Written as DNA, the CDR3 is TGTGCCAGCAGTTTAGTAGACGAGCAGTACTTC. Its translation: CASSLVDEQYF.

The chain couples TRBV13 to TRBJ2-7; a possible D gene is TRBD1 (6 bases). Trimming left V 2 bases short and J 5 bases short, with 10 bases between. This CDR3 contains 13 residues. CDR1 is PRHDT, CDR2 FYEKMQ, per germline (reference sequence). CDR3 nucleotide sequence: TGTGCCAGCAGCTTAAAGGGGACAAACGAGCAGTACTTC. This codes for CASSLKGTNEQYF.

V is TRBV25-1 and J is TRBJ1-5, with D maybe TRBD1 (6 bases). V was trimmed by 1 base and J by 7 bases, leaving 11 bases between them. The CDR3 has 14 residues. Germline V gene sequence: CDR1 MGHDK, CDR2 SYGVNS. The CDR3 spells CASSESGDSQPQHF. CDR3 nucleotides: TGTGCCAGCAGTGAATCAGGGGATAGCCAGCCCCAGCATTTT.

The chain couples TRBV5-1 to TRBJ2-2; 8 bases are shared with TRBD1. The germline V gene encodes CDR1 SGHRS and CDR2 YFSETQ. J was trimmed by 3 bases and V by 5 bases; bases with no gene match: 3. The CDR3 loop spans 14 amino acids. The CDR3 nucleotides are TGCGCCAGCAGAGCAGGGGGCGACACCGGGGAGCTGTTTTTT. Translation: CASRAGGDTGELFF.

V is TRBV7-2 and J is TRBJ2-4; 9 nucleotides agree with TRBD2. J lost 2 bases, V lost 1 base, and 3 bases had no gene match. The CDR3 covers 16 residues. Germline loops: CDR1 SGHTA, CDR2 FQGNSA. CDR3 in amino acids: CASSLGLAGPKNIQYF. DNA of the CDR3: TGTGCCAGCAGCTTAGGGCTAGCGGGACCCAAAAACATTCAGTACTTC.

The chain joins TRBV7-9 to TRBJ1-2, with D perhaps TRBD1 (5 bases). Trimming removed 1 base from V and 2 bases from J, with 11 bases in between. CDR3 length equals 15 residues. The germline gives CDR1 SEHNR, CDR2 FQNEAQ (reference sequence). The CDR3 reads CASSLGSAGNYGYTF. The DNA of the CDR3 is TGTGCCAGCAGCTTAGGCTCGGCAGGGAACTATGGCTACACCTTC.

V usage is TRBV18 and J usage is TRBJ2-5, with 7 bases that match TRBD1. V trimming: 5 bases; J trimming: 2 bases; junction bases outside the gene matches: 5. Per germline, CDR1 KGHSH and CDR2 LQKENI. CDR3 size: 14 residues. In DNA, the CDR3 is TGTGCCAGCTCAACCTCGACAGGGCAAGAGACCCAGTACTTC. It is translated as CASSTSTGQETQYF.

The chain links TRBV7-8 to TRBJ2-7; possible D gene TRBD2, 5 bases. In germline, CDR1 is SGHVS, CDR2 FQNEAQ. The CDR3 is 15 residues long. Trimming removed 3 bases at V and 1 base at J, with 13 bases between. The CDR3 here is CASSFGRDGSYEQYV. The CDR3, as DNA: TGTGCCAGCAGCTTCGGCCGGGATGGGTCCTACGAGCAGTACGTC.

This CDR3 is CASSPYNTEAFF. In DNA form, the CDR3 reads TGTGCCAGCAGCCCTTATAACACTGAAGCTTTCTTT. The J gene is TRBJ1-1, the V gene TRBV5-8; no firm D call. The CDR3 consists of 12 residues. In germline, CDR1 is SGHTS, CDR2 YDEGEE. V shed 4 bases and J shed 2 bases, with 6 bases lying between them. The complete variable domain, with remaining parts taken from reference TRBV5-8 and TRBJ1-1, reads EAGVTQSPTHLIKTRGQQATLRCSPISGHTSVYWYQQALGLGLQFLLWYDEGEERNRGNFPPRFSGRQFPNYSSELNVNALELEDSALYLCASSPYNTEAFFGQGTRLTVV.

The chain couples TRBV19 to TRBJ2-3; a possible D gene is TRBD1 (6 bases). The V end lost 6 bases, the J end lost 2 bases, and 18 bases lay between the germline ends. This CDR3 comprises 16 residues. Germline V lookup: CDR1 LNHDA, CDR2 SQIVND (reference sequence). As DNA, the CDR3 is TGTGCCAGTAGAAGGACAGCCCTGAACCCCACAGATACGCAGTATTTT. Amino acid sequence: CASRRTALNPTDTQYF.

This sequence joins TRBV7-9 and TRBJ2-3; TRBD2 matches at 13 bases. The germline V gene encodes CDR1 SEHNR and CDR2 FQNEAQ (reference sequence). The CDR3 runs to 18 residues. V shed 1 base and J 1 base; nucleotides not matched to a gene: 5. The CDR3 region is CASSLERTSGSGTDTQYF. CDR3 coding DNA: TGTGCCAGCAGCTTAGAGAGGACTAGCGGGAGTGGCACAGATACGCAGTATTTT.

The genes are TRBV11-3 and TRBJ1-1; tentative D call: TRBD1 (6 bases). The ends were cut back, 5 bases at V and 3 bases at J, with 16 bases in the middle. Germline CDR1 SGHNT, CDR2 YENEEA. The CDR3 has 15 residues. Here the CDR3 reads CASSGGTGWDTEAFF. Written as DNA, the CDR3 is TGTGCCAGCAGCGGGGGAACAGGGTGGGACACTGAAGCTTTCTTT. Looking up the rest from reference TRBV11-3 and TRBJ1-1 gives the full variable domain: EAGVVQSPRYKIIEKKQPVAFWCNPISGHNTLYWYLQNLGQGPELLIRYENEEAVDDSQLPKDRFSAERLKGVDSTLKIQPAELGDSAVYLCASSGGTGWDTEAFFGQGTRLTVV.

The V call is TRBV10-3, the J call TRBJ1-3; D gene ambiguous. CDR3 size: 14 residues. CDR1 and CDR2 (germline): ENHRY, SYGVKD. Trimming removed 10 bases at V and 4 bases at J, with 17 bases between. The CDR3, as DNA: TGTGCCACCCGATATTCAGATTCCGGAAACACCATATATTTT. It specifies CATRYSDSGNTIYF.

The genes are TRBV29-1 and TRBJ2-1; TRBD2 might be the D (5 bases). V was pared by 1 base and J by 3 bases, with 10 bases between. Germline CDR1 reads SQVTM; CDR2 reads ANQGSEA. The CDR3 runs to 14 residues. CDR3 DNA: TGCAGCGTTGAAGGGGGTGGACTCTACAATGAGCAGTTCTTC. Its protein is CSVEGGGLYNEQFF.

This chain uses TRBV4-2 with TRBJ1-6; D is possibly TRBD1 (6 bases). CDR1 LGHNA and CDR2 YNFKEQ come from the germline V gene. V was clipped by 1 base and J by 0 bases, with 13 bases between them. The CDR3 runs 18 residues. The CDR3 DNA is TGTGCCAGCAGCCAAGGGGGGACAACTGACTCCTATAATTCACCCCTCCACTTT. Amino acids: CASSQGGTTDSYNSPLHF.

This rearrangement joins TRBV27 to TRBJ2-5, with D maybe TRBD2 (6 bases). The J call may be wrong; the DNA end is better matched by TRBJ2-7. This CDR3 region has 14 residues. Germline V CDR1 and CDR2: MNHEY, SMNVEV (reference sequence). The CDR3 reads CASSLGGTPYEQYF. CDR3 bases: TGTGCCAGCAGTTTGGGCGGGACGCCTTACGAGCAGTACTTC.